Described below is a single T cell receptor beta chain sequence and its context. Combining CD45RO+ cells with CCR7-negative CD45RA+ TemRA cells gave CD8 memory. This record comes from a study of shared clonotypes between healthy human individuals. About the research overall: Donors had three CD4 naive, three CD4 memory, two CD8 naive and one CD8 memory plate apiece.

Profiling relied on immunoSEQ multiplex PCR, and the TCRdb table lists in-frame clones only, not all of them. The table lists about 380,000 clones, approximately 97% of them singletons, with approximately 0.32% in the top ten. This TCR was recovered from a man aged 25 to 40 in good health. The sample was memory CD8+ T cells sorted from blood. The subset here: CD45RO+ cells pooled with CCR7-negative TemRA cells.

The CDR3 bases are TGCGCCAGCAGCCTCCAGACTAGGTCGAACACCGGGGAGCTGTTTTTT. This encodes CASSLQTRSNTGELFF. The J gene is TRBJ2-2, the V gene TRBV5-1; maybe TRBD2 (6 bases). Germline CDR1 is SGHRS and CDR2 is YFSETQ. The CDR3 runs 16 residues. The ends were cut back, 4 bases at V and 0 bases at J, with 13 bases in the middle. Drawing the rest from reference TRBV5-1 and TRBJ2-2, the complete variable domain is KAGVTQTPRYLIKTRGQQVTLSCSPISGHRSVSWYQQTPGQGLQFLFEYFSETQRNKGNFPGRFSGRQFSNSRSEMNVSTLELGDSALYLCASSLQTRSNTGELFFGEGSRLTVL.